Sequencing of this T cell receptor (beta chain) was carried out in a study of ipilimumab plus nivolumab after autologous stem cell transplantation. The overall study: The myeloma cohort included high-risk transplant-naive patients and patients relapsing within 3 years of a first autologous transplant.

Patients got ipilimumab 1 mg/kg beginning 14 to 28 days post-transplant. V was clipped by 4 bases and J by 7 bases; unmatched bases: 8. The length of the CDR3 is 14 residues. Germline values: CDR1 SGDLS, CDR2 YYNGEE. The assay was immunoSEQ multiplex PCR, and TCRdb's table has in-frame clones only and misses some. In the table there are some 41,000 clones, 80% to 95% of which are singletons. The chain is built from TRBV9 and TRBJ2-1; 7 bases map to TRBD1. Here the sequenced sample was PBMCs, taken in a trial of ipilimumab plus nivolumab as post-transplant consolidation. The TCR sequence derives from a male donor with multiple myeloma. The CDR3 bases are TGTGCCAGCAGCCCTCGACAGGGTAGTAATGAGCAGTTCTTC. This codes for CASSPRQGSNEQFF.